These T cell receptor beta chains were read from a single sample in a study of OX40 agonist ivuxolimab in advanced cancers. Libraries were prepared by immunoSEQ multiplex PCR; TCRdb keeps only in-frame clonotypes and omits some of them. The sample lists roughly 59,000 clones, nearly 95% seen once, with around an eighth in the top ten. The source material was CD4+ or CD8+ T cells sorted from blood, sampled in a trial of the OX40 agonist ivuxolimab. These TCRs come from an adult with an advanced solid tumor such as melanoma, head and neck, liver or kidney cancer. Both conserved end residues are part of each CDR3. D genes are given only for firm matches. Expanded clones get a size class; other rows say once, few or many, or leave the size out.

clone size,D gene,J gene,V gene,CDR3 DNA,CDR3 protein
-,-,TRBJ2-7,TRBV5-6,TGTGCCAGCAGCTTGCCTGGCGGCGAAAGCGACGAGCAGTACTTC,CASSLPGGESDEQYF
-,-,TRBJ2-7,TRBV5-4,TGTGCCAGCAGCTTGGGTTCGTACTCCTACGAGCAGTACTTC,CASSLGSYSYEQYF
-,TRBD2,TRBJ2-3,TRBV7-6,TGTGCCAGCAGCTTACGGGCTAGCGGGGGGGTTGATACGCAGTATTTT,CASSLRASGGVDTQYF
-,-,TRBJ2-3,TRBV2,TGTGCCAGCAAGATGCCGGGGGATACGCAGTATTTT,CASKMPGDTQYF
many,-,TRBJ1-5,TRBV6-5,TGTGCCAGCAGTTTAAACAGCAATCAGCCCCAGCATTTT,CASSLNSNQPQHF
once,-,TRBJ1-2,TRBV7-6,TGTGCCAGCAGCTCACGGACAGTTTCCTATGGCTACACCTTC,CASSSRTVSYGYTF
-,-,TRBJ1-2,TRBV6-5,TGTGCCAGCAGTCCTTCCGGGGTGACATTCGATGGCTACACCTTC,CASSPSGVTFDGYTF
-,-,TRBJ2-1,TRBV4-1,TGCGCCAGCAGCCAAGATTCAGGCGGGGAGCAGTTCTTC,CASSQDSGGEQFF
-,-,TRBJ1-3,TRBV21-1,TGTGCCAGCAGGCACTGTGTACAACACGCACGAAACACCATATATTTT,CASRHCVQHARNTIYF
once,TRBD2,TRBJ2-7,TRBV7-2,TGTGCCAGCAGCTTAGCTGCGGGAGCGGTCGAGCAGTACTTC,CASSLAAGAVEQYF
few,-,TRBJ1-2,TRBV7-9,TGTGCCAGCAGCTTACCCTCCCGGCCGGGCTACACCTTC,CASSLPSRPGYTF
-,-,TRBJ2-7,TRBV12-5,TGTGCTAGCGGTTTAAATGGCAGCCCCCTCGAGCAGTACTTC,CASGLNGSPLEQYF
-,TRBD1,TRBJ2-7,TRBV10-1,TGCGCCAGCAGTCTCGGACAGGGTAACGAGCAGTACTTC,CASSLGQGNEQYF
-,-,TRBJ2-3,TRBV6-5,TGTGCCAGCAGTCGGACAGCCTCCACAGATACGCAGTATTTT,CASSRTASTDTQYF
-,-,TRBJ1-2,TRBV2,TGTGCCAGCAGTGAAGGGCTTGGCTACACCTTC,CASSEGLGYTF
-,-,TRBJ2-7,TRBV27,TGTGCCAGCAGTTTATCAGGAAGCTACGAGCAGTACTTC,CASSLSGSYEQYF
-,-,TRBJ1-2,TRBV2,TGTGCCAGCAGTGCGGGCCTCTCCTATTTCGGCGACTATGGCTACACCTTC,CASSAGLSYFGDYGYTF
-,-,TRBJ1-1,TRBV19,TGTGCCAGTACCCGAATTAGACACCAGGGGACCGCTGAAGCTTTCTTT,CASTRIRHQGTAEAFF
once,TRBD1,TRBJ2-1,TRBV6-5,TGTGCCAGCAGTCATCAGGGGGCGGCTAATAATGAGCAGTTCTTC,CASSHQGAANNEQFF
-,-,TRBJ1-1,TRBV14,TGTGCCAGCAGCCCTCAGGTTTATCGCGCTGAAGCTTTCTTT,CASSPQVYRAEAFF
-,-,TRBJ1-1,TRBV5-1,TGCGCCAGCAGCGGTTCGGGTCGGGATGAAGCTTTCTTT,CASSGSGRDEAFF
-,-,TRBJ1-5,TRBV29-1,TGCAGCGCGGCGGGGGGGGACGGTCAGCCCCAGCATTTT,CSAAGGDGQPQHF
few,-,TRBJ1-1,TRBV7-9,TGTGCCAGCAGCATACCAGGGTCGACTGAAGCTTTCTTT,CASSIPGSTEAFF
-,-,TRBJ2-1,TRBV11-3,TGTGCCAGCAGCTTGGCACCCAGGGATAGGGACAATGAGCAGTTCTTC,CASSLAPRDRDNEQFF
-,-,TRBJ2-2,TRBV15,TGTGCCACCAGCAGAGATCGACAGAACACCGGGGAGCTGTTTTTT,CATSRDRQNTGELFF
-,-,TRBJ2-1,TRBV5-1,TGCGCCAGCACACTTACGGGGTGGGATGAGCAGTTCTTC,CASTLTGWDEQFF
-,-,TRBJ2-1,TRBV19,TGTGCCAGTAGTATAGAGCGCCACTCCTACAATGAGCAGTTCTTC,CASSIERHSYNEQFF
-,TRBD1,TRBJ2-7,TRBV6-6,TGTGCCAGCACTACACAGGGGCCGTCCTACGAGCAGTACTTC,CASTTQGPSYEQYF
-,TRBD1,TRBJ2-2,TRBV7-2,TGTGCCAGCCCCTTCCAGGGGGCTAGATCCGGGGAGCTGTTTTTT,CASPFQGARSGELFF
-,-,TRBJ1-2,TRBV30,TGTGCCTGGAGTTCGGGGGGCTATGGCTACACCTTC,CAWSSGGYGYTF
-,TRBD2,TRBJ2-1,TRBV11-2,TGTGCCAGCAGCGATCCAGCGGGAGGGCTTCATGAGCAGTTCTTC,CASSDPAGGLHEQFF
-,TRBD2,TRBJ2-2,TRBV7-9,TGTGCCAGCAGCCGTCGGGACGGGGGGTCCGCCGGGGAGCTGTTTTTT,CASSRRDGGSAGELFF
-,TRBD1,TRBJ1-5,TRBV6-6,TGTGCCAGCAGTTACAGCAGGGGGCGCGACAATCAGCCCCAGCATTTT,CASSYSRGRDNQPQHF
-,TRBD2,TRBJ2-1,TRBV6-6,TGTGCCAGCAGTTTACTAGCGGGGGGGCGTAATGAGCAGTTCTTC,CASSLLAGGRNEQFF
-,-,TRBJ1-1,TRBV5-1,TGCGCCAGCAGCTTGGCGGGTGAAGCTTTCTTT,CASSLAGEAFF
-,TRBD1,TRBJ1-2,TRBV13,TGTGCCAGCAGCACCGGGACAGGAGGTTTCGGCTACACCTTC,CASSTGTGGFGYTF
-,-,TRBJ2-1,TRBV5-1,TGCGCCAGCAGCTCCTTAAAGGACATACCCTACAATGAGCAGTTCTTC,CASSSLKDIPYNEQFF
-,TRBD2,TRBJ2-1,TRBV13,TGTGCCAGCAGCTTAGGAGAAATCGCGGGAGGCTTCGTCAATGAGCAGTTCTTC,CASSLGEIAGGFVNEQFF
-,TRBD2,TRBJ2-7,TRBV2,TGTGCCAGCACTAGCGGGGGGCCCTACGAGCAGTACTTC,CASTSGGPYEQYF
-,-,TRBJ1-2,TRBV6-6,TGTGCCAGCAGTTACCGGGGATTCCCCGGGGGCTACACCTTC,CASSYRGFPGGYTF
-,TRBD2,TRBJ2-5,TRBV4-3,TGCGCCAGCAGCCAAGATTTCAGCGGGGCACGGATGGAGACCCAGTACTTC,CASSQDFSGARMETQYF
-,TRBD2,TRBJ2-3,TRBV19,TGTGCCAGTAGTATAGGCACTAGCGGGAGAGATACGCAGTATTTT,CASSIGTSGRDTQYF
-,TRBD2,TRBJ2-7,TRBV4-1,TGCGCCAGCAGCCCGACTAGCGGGGGGCCCTTTTCCTACGAGCAGTACTTC,CASSPTSGGPFSYEQYF
once,-,TRBJ2-4,TRBV7-9,TGTGCCAGCAGCCTCCCTACTAGTGGAAACATTCAGTACTTC,CASSLPTSGNIQYF
-,TRBD1,TRBJ2-1,TRBV19,TGTGCCAGTAGTATACACAGGGGGAATGAGCAGTTCTTC,CASSIHRGNEQFF
-,-,TRBJ2-7,TRBV19,TGTGCCAGTAGACGGGACAATTCCTACGAGCAGTACTTC,CASRRDNSYEQYF
-,-,TRBJ1-6,TRBV6-6,TGTGCCAGCAGTTACTCTACAGGTTATAATTCACCCCTCCACTTT,CASSYSTGYNSPLHF